The 32 T cell receptor beta chains below all came from one sample that was sequenced in a study of OX40 agonist ivuxolimab in advanced cancers. Some clones are missing from TCRdb's copy, which holds only in-frame ones; the method was immunoSEQ multiplex PCR. The table has about 54,000 clones, roughly four fifths seen once. The source material was CD4+ or CD8+ T cells sorted from blood, sampled in a trial of the OX40 agonist ivuxolimab. The source is an adult with an advanced solid tumor such as melanoma, head and neck, liver or kidney cancer.

CDR3 region: CSASSRDEQYF. CDR3 nucleotide sequence: TGCAGTGCTAGTTCCCGGGACGAGCAGTACTTC. V is TRBV20-1 and J is TRBJ2-7; no firm D call. The length of the CDR3 is 11 residues. V shed 3 bases and J shed 5 bases, with 8 bases lying between them. The germline V gene encodes CDR1 DFQATT and CDR2 SNEGSKA (reference sequence).

The V and J genes are TRBV7-3 and TRBJ1-1; 8 bases agree with TRBD1. V shed 2 bases, J shed 3 bases, and the junction held 2 bases outside the gene matches. This CDR3 has 14 residues. Germline lookup yields CDR1 SGHTA and CDR2 FQGTGA. CDR3 residues: CASSLQGADTEAFF. CDR3 DNA sequence: TGTGCCAGCAGCTTACAGGGGGCGGACACTGAAGCTTTCTTT.

This clone has just a few counts. The gene calls are TRBV5-4 and TRBJ1-5, with D hard to call. Germline loops: CDR1 SGHNT, CDR2 YYREEE (reference sequence). CDR3 length: 13 residues. The V and J ends lost 3 bases and 5 bases respectively, with 9 bases between them. For the CDR3, the DNA is TGTGCCAGCAGCTACGGTAGGGATCAGCCCCAGCATTTT. The encoded protein is CASSYGRDQPQHF.

CDR3 loop: CASDKGGGNQPQHF. CDR3 coding DNA: TGTGCCAGCGATAAGGGAGGTGGCAATCAGCCCCAGCATTTT. The V gene is TRBV6-6, the J gene TRBJ1-5, with no clear D. Trimming left V 8 bases short and J 2 bases short, with 13 bases between. Germline loops: CDR1 MNHNY, CDR2 SVGAGI (reference sequence). The CDR3 sequence is 14 residues long.

This chain joins TRBV18 and TRBJ2-1; TRBD2 matches at 15 bases. Looked up from germline, CDR1 is KGHSH and CDR2 is LQKENI. After removal of 5 bases from V and 0 bases from J, the junction contained 8 bases not matched to a gene. The CDR3 has 19 residues. CDR3 residues: CASSVSGTSGRISYNEQFF. Here the CDR3 DNA reads TGTGCCAGCTCAGTCTCCGGGACTAGCGGGAGGATCTCCTACAATGAGCAGTTCTTC.

The V and J genes are TRBV7-2 and TRBJ2-1; 8 positions match TRBD2. The CDR3 has 15 amino acids. Germline assignment: CDR1 SGHTA and CDR2 FQGNSA. Trimming removed 4 bases from V and 6 bases from J; junction bases left unmatched: 8. CDR3 sequence: CASSYPGLAGNEQFF. DNA for the CDR3: TGTGCCAGCAGCTACCCCGGACTAGCTGGCAATGAGCAGTTCTTC. Supplemented by reference TRBV7-2 and TRBJ2-1, the full variable domain reads GAGVSQSPSNKVTEKGKDVELRCDPISGHTALYWYRQSLGQGLEFLIYFQGNSAPDKSGLPSDRFSAERTGGSVSTLTIQRTQQEDSAVYLCASSYPGLAGNEQFFGPGTRLTVL.

This clone was picked up one time. V gene TRBV11-2 combines with J gene TRBJ2-3; D perhaps matches TRBD2 (5 bases). The CDR3 spans 16 residues. Germline V gene data show CDR1 as SGHAT and CDR2 as FQNNGV. V lost 5 bases and J 0 bases, leaving 15 bases between the germline ends. CDR3 coding DNA: TGTGCCAGCAGCCGATTGGGGAGTTCGAGCACAGATACGCAGTATTTT. Translating gives CASSRLGSSSTDTQYF.

The chain recombines TRBV10-3 with TRBJ2-3, with D unclear. The CDR3 has 11 residues. Per germline, CDR1 ENHRY and CDR2 SYGVKD. The V end was cut by 3 bases, the J end by 6 bases, with 4 bases between. This CDR3 reads CAISEADTQYF. CDR3 DNA: TGTGCCATCAGTGAAGCGGATACGCAGTATTTT.

This sequence joins TRBV7-2 and TRBJ2-3; 9 bases agree with TRBD2. Germline CDR1 and CDR2: SGHTA and FQGNSA. With 4 bases clipped from V and 6 bases from J, the junction kept 8 bases outside the gene matches. The CDR3 is 15 residues long. CDR3 loop: CASSSAGLAADTQYF. The CDR3 DNA follows: TGTGCCAGCAGCTCCGCGGGACTAGCTGCCGATACGCAGTATTTT.

This clone was observed a single time. The V call is TRBV7-9, the J call TRBJ2-3; a possible D gene is TRBD2 (6 bases). Germline lookup yields CDR1 SEHNR and CDR2 FQNEAQ (reference sequence). V lost 1 base and J lost 2, with 10 bases in between. The CDR3 is 15 amino acids. CDR3 residues: CASSLGGLNTDTQYF. The CDR3 DNA reads TGTGCCAGCAGCTTAGGGGGACTTAACACAGATACGCAGTATTTT.

The chain has TRBV21-1 and TRBJ2-7; the table calls TRBD1, which could not be checked here. TRBV21-1 is a pseudogene segment. This CDR3 is built from 18 residues. CDR3: CASSKVAIWDTDSHEQYF. The CDR3 bases are TGTGCCAGCAGCAAAGTGGCAATATGGGACACTGATTCCCACGAGCAGTACTTC.

The chain is built from TRBV4-1 and TRBJ2-6; D gene ambiguous. Germline CDR1 reads MGHRA; CDR2 reads YSYEKL. The CDR3 has 16 amino acids. Trimming took 0 bases from V and 0 from J, leaving 6 bases between them. DNA of the CDR3: TGCGCCAGCAGCCAAGAAATCCGCTCTGGGGCCAACGTCCTGACTTTC. Translation gives CASSQEIRSGANVLTF.

V gene TRBV28 combines with J gene TRBJ1-2; D possibly corresponds to TRBD1 (5 bases). The CDR3 is 12 amino acids. With 4 bases removed from V and 8 bases from J, the gap between germline ends came to 11 bases. Germline assignment: CDR1 MDHEN and CDR2 SYDVKM. The CDR3 sequence is CASSSPTDGYTF. The CDR3 DNA reads as TGTGCCAGCAGTTCCCCGACAGACGGCTACACCTTC.

This clone occurred once. V is TRBV4-3 and J is TRBJ1-1, with 8 nucleotides matching TRBD1. V was pared by 0 bases and J by 4 bases, with 7 bases of the junction left unmatched. The CDR3 is 16 residues long. Germline lookup yields CDR1 LGHNA and CDR2 YSLEER. CDR3 in amino acids: CASSQDRAGGFTEAFF. CDR3 DNA: TGCGCCAGCAGCCAAGATAGGGCAGGGGGCTTCACTGAAGCTTTCTTT.

Written as DNA, the CDR3 is TGTGCCAGCAGTTCGACAGCTCCCTACGAGCAGTACTTC. Protein: CASSSTAPYEQYF. The chain is built from TRBV28 and TRBJ2-7; maybe TRBD1 (5 bases). This CDR3 comprises 13 residues. The germline gives CDR1 MDHEN, CDR2 SYDVKM. Trimming removed 4 bases from V and 2 bases from J, with 9 bases in between.

V is TRBV5-1 and J is TRBJ2-5; D possibly corresponds to TRBD1 (5 bases). The DNA matches TRBJ2-7 better at its end, which makes the J call doubtful. Germline loops: CDR1 SGHRS, CDR2 YFSETQ. This CDR3 spans 15 amino acids. CDR3 residues: CASSPVQGISYEQYF. As DNA, the CDR3 is TGCGCCAGCAGCCCCGTCCAGGGTATCTCCTACGAGCAGTACTTC.

This clone was seen only once. Germline is not matched at one junction end, which may reflect a read error. The rearrangement uses TRBV5-6 and TRBJ2-2; weak D call: TRBD2 (5 bases). Germline CDR1 SGHDT, CDR2 YYEEEE. The length of the CDR3 is 14 residues. The CDR3 DNA reads TGTGCCAGCAGCTTGTCGAGGGTACACCGGGGAGCTGTTTTT. Its protein product is CASSLSRVHRGAVF.

This clone was seen only once. The CDR3 is CASRGPGNTIYF. The CDR3 nucleotides read TGTGCCAGCAGGGGTCCTGGAAACACCATATATTTT. V gene TRBV6-8 combines with J gene TRBJ1-3; D ambiguous. This CDR3 is built from 12 residues. V was clipped by 6 bases and J by 2 bases, with 5 bases between them. In germline, CDR1 is MNHGY, CDR2 SAAAGT.

The chain combines TRBV27 with TRBJ2-1, with D unresolved. V was trimmed by 5 bases and J by 10 bases, leaving 15 bases between them. Germline CDR1 MNHEY, CDR2 SMNVEV (reference sequence). The CDR3 has 13 amino acids. The CDR3, as DNA: TGTGCCAGCAGTCCCCCAGGACCCCTAGAGCAGTTCTTC. This sequence encodes CASSPPGPLEQFF.

This clone was observed a few times. This rearrangement joins TRBV19 to TRBJ2-1; 9 nucleotides agree with TRBD2. This CDR3 contains 14 residues. The junction had 5 bases not matched to a gene; V was cut back by 3 bases and J by 8 bases. Germline V CDR1 and CDR2: LNHDA, SQIVND (reference sequence). The CDR3 sequence: CASSISGRSDEQFF. The CDR3, as DNA: TGTGCCAGTAGTATTAGCGGGAGAAGCGATGAGCAGTTCTTC.

The V and J genes are TRBV2 and TRBJ1-5; D ambiguous. V dropped 4 bases and J dropped 4 bases, with 14 bases sitting between them. The CDR3 covers 15 residues. Germline CDR1 SNHLY, CDR2 FYNNEI. The DNA for the CDR3 is TGTGCCAGCAGTGGTGGCACCCTAGGGAATCAGCCCCAGCATTTT. Protein: CASSGGTLGNQPQHF.

V gene TRBV9 combines with J gene TRBJ2-2; TRBD2 might be the D (5 bases). The CDR3 length is 14 residues. The germline gives CDR1 SGDLS, CDR2 YYNGEE. V lost 7 bases, J lost 2 bases, and 12 bases lay in between. The CDR3 DNA reads TGTGCCAGCGGGCTAGCCCTAAACACCGGGGAGCTGTTTTTT. Translated, it gives CASGLALNTGELFF.

The rearrangement links TRBV7-2 to TRBJ2-1; weak D call: TRBD2 (6 bases). The length of the CDR3 is 15 residues. Germline CDR1 reads SGHTA; CDR2 reads FQGNSA. V lost 3 bases and J 0 bases, leaving 9 bases between the germline ends. This CDR3 is CASSFGGSSYNEQFF. CDR3 in DNA: TGTGCCAGCAGCTTTGGAGGGAGCTCCTACAATGAGCAGTTCTTC.

This chain uses TRBV12-5 with TRBJ2-5; D possibly corresponds to TRBD2 (7 bases). V was cut by 7 bases and J by 4 bases, with 13 bases left in between. CDR1 LGHNT and CDR2 FRNRAP come from the germline V gene. The CDR3 is 13 residues long. The DNA of the CDR3 is TGTGCTAGTGCCAGGGGAGGGGCAGAGACCCAGTACTTC. Its protein is CASARGGAETQYF. The entire variable domain, with the rest obtained from reference TRBV12-5 and TRBJ2-5, is as follows: DARVTQTPRHKVTEMGQEVTMRCQPILGHNTVFWYRQTMMQGLELLAYFRNRAPLDDSGMPKDRFSAEMPDATLATLKIQPSEPRDSAVYFCASARGGAETQYFGPGTRLLVL.

The rearrangement joins TRBV27 to TRBJ2-7; D is uncertain. The V gene's germline CDR1 is MNHEY and CDR2 SMNVEV (reference sequence). Trimming pared 10 bases from V and 2 bases from J, leaving 12 bases between. The CDR3 runs 12 residues. This CDR3 is CAIHPWTYEQYF. CDR3 DNA sequence: TGTGCCATACACCCTTGGACCTACGAGCAGTACTTC.

The chain is built from TRBV6-6 and TRBJ1-5, with D possibly being TRBD1 (5 bases). V was shortened by 5 bases and J by 9 bases, with 11 bases between the two germline ends. Germline V lookup: CDR1 MNHNY, CDR2 SVGAGI (reference sequence). The CDR3 totals 12 residues. CDR3 DNA sequence: TGTGCCAGCAGTCCGGGACTACCGCCCCAGCATTTT. Amino acids: CASSPGLPPQHF.

This rearrangement joins TRBV10-3 to TRBJ2-2, with TRBD2 identical over 11 bases. J gave up 1 base and V 4 bases, and 5 bases lay outside the gene matches. Germline V CDR1 and CDR2: ENHRY, SYGVKD. This CDR3 comprises 17 residues. CDR3 nucleotide sequence: TGTGCCATCAGTGTGGGTAGCGGGAGGGGGAACACCGGGGAGCTGTTTTTT. It specifies CAISVGSGRGNTGELFF.

The chain uses TRBV11-1 and TRBJ1-1; TRBD1 is a possible D gene (5 bases). The V end was cut by 5 bases, the J end by 2 bases, with 12 bases between. Germline CDR1 SGHAT, CDR2 FQDESV (reference sequence). The CDR3 is 14 amino acids. CDR3 sequence: CASSVPGGNTEAFF. CDR3 nucleotides: TGTGCCAGCAGCGTCCCCGGGGGAAACACTGAAGCTTTCTTT.

J is TRBJ2-7 and V is TRBV6-6; 9 bases match TRBD2. The CDR3 is made up of 14 amino acids. In germline, CDR1 is MNHNY, CDR2 SVGAGI (reference sequence). Losses at the gene ends were 6 bases for V and 2 bases for J; bases not matched to a gene: 5. The CDR3 sequence is CASRNSGSPYEQYF. In DNA, the CDR3 is TGTGCCAGCAGAAATAGCGGGAGCCCCTACGAGCAGTACTTC.

The rearrangement joins TRBV28 to TRBJ1-5; D remains ambiguous. V gave up 6 bases and J gave up 0 bases, with 12 bases separating them. Germline V gives CDR1 MDHEN, CDR2 SYDVKM. This CDR3 is 15 amino acids long. This CDR3 is CASRGEQHSNQPQHF. The CDR3 DNA sequence: TGTGCCAGCAGGGGAGAACAGCATAGCAATCAGCCCCAGCATTTT.

This sequence joins TRBV7-6 and TRBJ1-1; D gene unclear. Germline CDR1 and CDR2: SGHVS and FNYEAQ. The CDR3 consists of 13 residues. The V end lost 3 bases, the J end lost 5 bases, and 10 bases lay between the germline ends. This CDR3 is CASSLNEMTEAFF. The CDR3 nucleotides read TGTGCCAGCAGCTTGAACGAAATGACTGAAGCTTTCTTT.

The genes are TRBV11-2 and TRBJ2-3; 10 bases match TRBD2. V lost 0 bases to trimming and J lost 4 bases; unmatched junction nucleotides: 4. Germline CDR1 SGHAT, CDR2 FQNNGV. CDR3 length equals 16 residues. The CDR3 spells CASSLDKREGPDTQYF. In nucleotides, the CDR3 is TGTGCCAGCAGCTTAGATAAGCGGGAGGGCCCAGATACGCAGTATTTT.